This T cell receptor (beta chain) originates from a study of cytomegalovirus exposure and HLA in healthy donors. Study at large: Falling in the Caucasian-associated ancestry cluster were 81% of some 400 genotyped donors. The study's findings and limits: In an earlier analysis, about 87% or about 30%: the productive usage of most TCR beta V segments.

CDR1 and CDR2 (germline): MNHNY, SVGAGI (reference sequence). With 7 bases removed from V and 6 bases from J, the gap between germline ends came to 13 bases. The CDR3 covers 13 residues. Use of 60 Vbeta and 13 Jbeta primers characterized the PCR. TCRdb's copy holds only in-frame clones and misses some; the assay was immunoSEQ multiplex PCR. The data contain some 150,000 clones, roughly 85% of them singletons. A remark on this clone: Its antigen is not known.

This clonotype was sampled from a man in his forties or fifties in good health and CMV-seronegative. The chain employs TRBV6-6 and TRBJ1-5; possibly TRBD1 for D (5 bases). Sequenced input: PBMCs. CDR3 in DNA: TGTGCCAGCAAGGGGATTTTAGTTCAGCCCCAGCATTTT. This encodes CASKGILVQPQHF.